A single sample is the source of the 2 T cell receptor beta chains below, sequenced in a study of blood T cell repertoires in COVID-19 (dated by TCRdb to 2020 to 2022). The library was prepared using the immunoSEQ multiplex PCR assay. Not all clones reach the TCRdb copy of this immuneACCESS table, which keeps in-frame sequences only. Checked studies attribute under half of the gap to unresolved V genes and leave the rest unexplained. Recorded for this sample are around 100,000 clones; around four fifths of them occurred a single time. Under 35% of the sample lies in the top ten. The sample comprised peripheral blood. The origin of the receptors is a man in his 70s with active or convalescent COVID-19.

The chain carries TRBV18 and TRBJ2-5; 7 bases line up with TRBD2. With 2 bases clipped from V and 5 bases from J, the junction kept 5 bases outside the gene matches. Germline values: CDR1 KGHSH, CDR2 LQKENI. The CDR3 is 14 amino acids. The chain's CDR3 is CASSPSGIRETQYF. DNA of the CDR3: TGTGCCAGCTCACCAAGCGGGATTCGGGAGACCCAGTACTTC.

The chain is built from TRBV24-1 and TRBJ2-2; 12 bases match TRBD2. The germline V gene has CDR1 KGHDR and CDR2 SFDVKD. The CDR3 extends over 18 amino acids. V lost 3 bases and J lost 4; bases outside the gene matches: 8. DNA for the CDR3: TGTGCCACCAGTGATCCCCTAGCGGGGGGGCCGAGCACCGGGGAGCTGTTTTTT. This gives the protein CATSDPLAGGPSTGELFF.